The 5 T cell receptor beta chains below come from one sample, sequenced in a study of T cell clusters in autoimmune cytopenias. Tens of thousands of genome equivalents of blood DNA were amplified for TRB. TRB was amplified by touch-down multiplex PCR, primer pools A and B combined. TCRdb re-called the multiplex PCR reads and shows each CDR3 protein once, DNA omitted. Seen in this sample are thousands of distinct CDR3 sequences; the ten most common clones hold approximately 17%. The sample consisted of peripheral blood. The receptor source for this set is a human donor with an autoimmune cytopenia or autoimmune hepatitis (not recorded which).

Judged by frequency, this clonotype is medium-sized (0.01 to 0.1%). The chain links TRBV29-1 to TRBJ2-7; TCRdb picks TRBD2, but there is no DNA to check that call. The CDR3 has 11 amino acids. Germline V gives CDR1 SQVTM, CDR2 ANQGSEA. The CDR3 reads CSGWLAGEQYF.

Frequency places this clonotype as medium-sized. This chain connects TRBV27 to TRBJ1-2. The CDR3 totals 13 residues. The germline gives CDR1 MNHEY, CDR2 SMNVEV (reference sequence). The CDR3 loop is CASSGDSGYGYTF.

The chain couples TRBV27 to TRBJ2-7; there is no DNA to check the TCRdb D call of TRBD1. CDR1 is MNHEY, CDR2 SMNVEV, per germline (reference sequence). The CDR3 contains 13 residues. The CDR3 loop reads CASSLTGNYEQYF.

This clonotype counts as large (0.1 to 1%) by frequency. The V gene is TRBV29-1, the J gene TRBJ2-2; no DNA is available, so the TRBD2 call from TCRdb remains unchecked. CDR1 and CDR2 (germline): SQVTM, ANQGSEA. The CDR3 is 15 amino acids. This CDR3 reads CSGASGGTNTGELFF.

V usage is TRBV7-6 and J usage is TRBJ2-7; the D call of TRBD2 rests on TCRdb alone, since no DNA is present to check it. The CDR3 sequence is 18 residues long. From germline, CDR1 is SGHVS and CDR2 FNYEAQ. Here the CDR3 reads CASSLRESGTSGSHEQYF.